A single sample is the source of the 31 T cell receptor beta chains below, sequenced in a study of T cell responses to AZD1222 COVID-19 vaccine. This table comes from immunoSEQ multiplex PCR, and its TCRdb copy is limited to in-frame clones, with some not included. The data show some 150,000 clones, 88% seen once. Source: peripheral blood, taken on day 0 of AZD1222 vaccination. The receptors were gathered from an adult in good health.

With respect to this clone: This sample includes further DNA sequences coding for the same CDR3. The chain links TRBV28 to TRBJ1-2; possible D gene TRBD1, 5 bases. Per germline, CDR1 MDHEN and CDR2 SYDVKM. Trimming pared 3 bases from V and 5 bases from J, leaving 7 bases between. The CDR3 spans 12 residues. DNA for the CDR3: TGTGCCAGCAGTTTGGGGGGGTATGGCTACACCTTC. Translated, it gives CASSLGGYGYTF.

The chain recombines TRBV27 with TRBJ2-7; 7 nucleotides line up with TRBD2. In germline, CDR1 is MNHEY, CDR2 SMNVEV (reference sequence). J lost 2 bases, V lost 8 bases, and 9 bases had no gene match. The CDR3 loop spans 14 amino acids. This CDR3 reads CASSAGGSTYEQYF. The CDR3 nucleotides are TGTGCCAGCTCCGCCGGGGGGTCTACCTACGAGCAGTACTTC.

The rearrangement links TRBV6-6 to TRBJ1-4; maybe TRBD1 (6 bases). Germline CDR1 and CDR2: MNHNY and SVGAGI (reference sequence). This CDR3 is 14 amino acids long. Trimming pared 6 bases from V and 8 bases from J, leaving 16 bases between. DNA of the CDR3: TGTGCCAGCAGCCGGGACAACGCTGGGGAAAAACTGTTTTTT. Translation: CASSRDNAGEKLFF.

The chain uses TRBV6-5 and TRBJ1-6; 9 bases line up with TRBD1. The CDR3 loop spans 16 amino acids. Germline assignment: CDR1 MNHEY and CDR2 SVGAGI. V was clipped by 4 bases and J by 7 bases; unmatched bases: 8. CDR3 in DNA: TGTGCCAGCAGTTCCCGGACAGGGGCCGTCAATTCACCCCTCCACTTT. It specifies CASSSRTGAVNSPLHF.

The V and J genes are TRBV6-1 and TRBJ2-7; D might be TRBD1 (5 bases). CDR3 length: 12 amino acids. CDR1 MNHNS and CDR2 SASEGT come from the germline V gene. V lost 2 bases and J lost 5, with 7 bases in between. The CDR3 DNA follows: TGTGCCAGCAGTGAACAGGGTAACGAGCAGTACTTC. Encoded protein: CASSEQGNEQYF.

CDR3 in DNA: TGTGCCAGCAGTTGGGACACTGAAGCTTTCTTT. The encoded protein is CASSWDTEAFF. The chain uses TRBV6-1 and TRBJ1-1; D is ambiguous. Trimming stripped 5 bases from V and 3 bases from J, with 4 bases between. Looked up from germline, CDR1 is MNHNS and CDR2 is SASEGT. The CDR3 is 11 amino acids.

CDR3 nucleotides: TGTGCCAGCAGCCCGGGACAGGGTGACGAAAAACTGTTTTTT. It codes for CASSPGQGDEKLFF. The chain combines TRBV2 with TRBJ1-4, with 9 positions matching TRBD1. V was clipped by 6 bases and J by 8 bases; unmatched bases: 7. In germline, CDR1 is SNHLY, CDR2 FYNNEI. This CDR3 has 14 amino acids.

This chain uses TRBV20-1 with TRBJ2-7; TRBD2 might be the D (5 bases). CDR1 is DFQATT and CDR2 is SNEGSKA in the germline V gene (reference sequence). The CDR3 extends over 11 amino acids. V dropped 8 bases and J dropped 0 bases, with 8 bases sitting between them. CDR3 coding DNA: TGCAGTCCGGGAAGCTCCTACGAGCAGTACTTC. It codes for CSPGSSYEQYF.

The chain couples TRBV7-2 to TRBJ2-5, with TRBD1 matching over 7 bases. The CDR3 length is 13 residues. The V gene end was trimmed by 3 bases and the J gene end by 5 bases; junction bases not matched to a gene: 3. CDR1 is SGHTA and CDR2 is FQGNSA in the germline V gene. The CDR3 reads CASSFSRGETQYF. The CDR3 DNA sequence: TGTGCCAGCAGCTTTTCCAGGGGGGAGACCCAGTACTTC.

This chain uses TRBV2 with TRBJ1-1, with D uncertain. Trimming removed 6 bases at V and 6 bases at J, with 14 bases between. The CDR3 length is 13 residues. Germline-derived CDR1 and CDR2 are SNHLY and FYNNEI. For the CDR3, the DNA is TGTGCCAGCAGCGCCGAAAGAAGGTCTGAAGCTTTCTTT. Its protein product is CASSAERRSEAFF.

The gene calls are TRBV5-8 and TRBJ2-3, with D perhaps TRBD2 (5 bases). The V end lost 4 bases, the J end lost 10 bases, and 16 bases lay between the germline ends. CDR1 and CDR2 (germline): SGHTS, YDEGEE. CDR3 length: 13 residues. CDR3 amino acids: CASSPRARDSQYF. The CDR3 DNA sequence: TGTGCCAGCAGCCCCCGAGCTCGGGATTCGCAGTATTTT.

This sequence joins TRBV4-3 and TRBJ1-3; unclear D gene. The CDR3 covers 14 residues. Trimming stripped 0 bases from V and 3 bases from J, with 6 bases between. Germline CDR1 is LGHNA and CDR2 is YSLEER. CDR3 protein: CASSQDRVGNTIYF. The CDR3 nucleotides are TGCGCCAGCAGCCAAGATAGGGTTGGAAACACCATATATTTT.

This chain connects TRBV7-9 to TRBJ2-2; D is unclear. There are 14 residues in the CDR3. In germline, CDR1 is SEHNR, CDR2 FQNEAQ (reference sequence). The V end was cut by 3 bases, the J end by 4 bases, with 9 bases between. The CDR3 nucleotides read TGTGCCAGCAGCTTCGCCAGGCTCACCGGGGAGCTGTTTTTT. Its translation: CASSFARLTGELFF. The full variable domain, completed using reference TRBV7-9 and TRBJ2-2, is DTGVSQNPRHKITKRGQNVTFRCDPISEHNRLYWYRQTLGQGPEFLTYFQNEAQLEKSRLLSDRFSAERPKGSFSTLEIQRTEQGDSAMYLCASSFARLTGELFFGEGSRLTVL.

This chain links TRBV5-1 with TRBJ2-5; 8 bases are a match to TRBD2. This CDR3 has 15 residues. V dropped 4 bases and J dropped 5; count of bases not matched to a gene: 10. Per the germline V gene, CDR1 is SGHRS and CDR2 is YFSETQ. Written as DNA, the CDR3 is TGCGCCAGCAGCAAGGTCCCCGGGGGGGGCGAGACCCAGTACTTC. Translating gives CASSKVPGGGETQYF.

The V and J genes are TRBV28 and TRBJ2-7, with TRBD1 identical over 9 bases. With V trimmed by 6 bases and J by 3 bases, 3 bases remained unmatched. Per the germline V gene, CDR1 is MDHEN and CDR2 is SYDVKM. The CDR3 sequence is 13 residues long. The DNA of the CDR3 is TGTGCCAGCAGGGGACAGGGAATCTACGAGCAGTACTTC. This gives the protein CASRGQGIYEQYF.

J is TRBJ2-2 and V is TRBV21-1; the table's D call of TRBD1 was not tested on the DNA. TRBV21-1 is classified as a pseudogene. The CDR3 covers 19 residues. Here the CDR3 reads CASSKGGDSSSHPTGELFF. The CDR3 DNA reads as TGTGCCAGCAGCAAAGGGGGGGACAGTTCGTCCCATCCCACCGGGGAGCTGTTTTTT.

The chain has TRBV3-1 (or the pseudogene TRBV3-2) and TRBJ1-2; D not resolved. There are 14 residues in the CDR3. The germline V gene has CDR1 LGHDT and CDR2 YNNKEL (reference sequence). The V and J ends lost 4 bases and 0 bases respectively, with 9 bases between them. CDR3 loop: CASSRRESNYGYTF. Here the CDR3 DNA reads TGTGCCAGCAGCCGGAGAGAGTCTAACTATGGCTACACCTTC.

This chain joins TRBV27 and TRBJ1-2, with TRBD1 matching 7 bases. There are 13 residues in the CDR3. The V gene's germline CDR1 is MNHEY and CDR2 SMNVEV (reference sequence). The V gene end was trimmed by 8 bases and the J gene end by 3 bases; junction bases not matched to a gene: 6. CDR3 residues: CASPKGADYGYTF. The CDR3 DNA reads TGTGCCAGCCCGAAGGGGGCGGACTATGGCTACACCTTC.

This sequence joins TRBV3-1 (or the pseudogene TRBV3-2) and TRBJ2-3, with D perhaps matching TRBD2 (6 bases). Germline V gene data show CDR1 as LGHDT and CDR2 as YNNKEL (reference sequence). The CDR3 loop spans 16 amino acids. The V and J ends lost 0 bases and 5 bases respectively, with 15 bases between them. CDR3 residues: CASSQDWPGRGDTQYF. In nucleotides, the CDR3 is TGTGCCAGCAGCCAAGACTGGCCGGGGCGGGGAGATACGCAGTATTTT.

This clone was seen a few times. The rearrangement uses TRBV5-4 and TRBJ2-7, with 13 bases that match TRBD2. Germline V gives CDR1 SGHNT, CDR2 YYREEE (reference sequence). The CDR3 is 17 amino acids. Unmatched junction bases numbered 10, after V lost 0 bases and J lost 7 bases. CDR3 DNA: TGTGCCAGCAGCTTGGGACTAGCGGGGGGCTCCAATCGGGAGCAGTACTTC. It encodes CASSLGLAGGSNREQYF.

The chain joins TRBV9 to TRBJ2-7; D tentatively fits TRBD1 or TRBD2 (6 bases each). V dropped 4 bases and J dropped 7 bases, with 12 bases sitting between them. The germline V gene encodes CDR1 SGDLS and CDR2 YYNGEE. The CDR3 length is 12 residues. The CDR3 DNA follows: TGTGCCAGCAGCCAGAAGGGGGGAGAGCAGTACTTC. It translates to CASSQKGGEQYF.

Remarks on this clone: At one end the junction does not follow the germline gene, possibly because of a read error. The rearrangement uses TRBV10-3 and TRBJ2-1, with 7 bases matching TRBD2. The CDR3 runs 16 residues. Germline values: CDR1 ENHRY, CDR2 SYGVKD. CDR3 sequence reads: CAIGDSGPGLYNEQFF. The CDR3 region has the DNA TGTGCCATCGGTGATAGCGGGCCCGGGCTCTACAATGAGCAGTTCTTC.

This clone was picked up a small number of times. The chain is built from TRBV5-6 and TRBJ2-2; TRBD2 is a possible D gene (6 bases). CDR1 is SGHDT and CDR2 is YYEEEE in the germline V gene. The CDR3 has 16 amino acids. The V end was cut by 4 bases, the J end by 5 bases, with 18 bases between. CDR3 residues: CASSAPRDLLTGELFF. DNA for the CDR3: TGTGCCAGCAGCGCGCCCCGGGACTTATTGACCGGGGAGCTGTTTTTT.

This clone was detected once. The chain recombines TRBV7-9 with TRBJ2-3; D gene ambiguous. Per the germline V gene, CDR1 is SEHNR and CDR2 is FQNEAQ (reference sequence). The length of the CDR3 is 12 residues. Trimming left V 5 bases short and J 8 bases short, with 11 bases between. Here the CDR3 DNA reads TGTGCCAGCAGCCCCACGGGTAGTACGCAGTATTTT. It yields the protein CASSPTGSTQYF.

The CDR3 loop is CASRTGTDYGYTF. Written as DNA, the CDR3 is TGTGCCAGCAGAACCGGGACAGATTATGGCTACACCTTC. This chain uses TRBV2 with TRBJ1-2; 7 nucleotides match TRBD1. This CDR3 is 13 amino acids long. Per germline, CDR1 SNHLY and CDR2 FYNNEI. V dropped 6 bases and J dropped 5; count of bases not matched to a gene: 6.

V gene TRBV9 combines with J gene TRBJ2-5; D uncertain. CDR1 is SGDLS, CDR2 YYNGEE, per germline. This CDR3 is built from 15 residues. The germline V and J ends were trimmed by 0 bases and 4 bases, with 13 bases remaining between them. The CDR3 loop is CASSVEGSTRETQYF. The CDR3 DNA is TGTGCCAGCAGCGTAGAGGGTAGTACGCGAGAGACCCAGTACTTC.

The chain combines TRBV9 with TRBJ1-1; D not resolved. The ends were cut back, 0 bases at V and 0 bases at J, with 6 bases in the middle. The germline V gene encodes CDR1 SGDLS and CDR2 YYNGEE. The CDR3 extends over 14 amino acids. The CDR3 DNA reads as TGTGCCAGCAGCGTAGGCCTGATGAACACTGAAGCTTTCTTT. This translates into CASSVGLMNTEAFF.

J is TRBJ2-7 and V is TRBV6-5; perhaps TRBD1 as D (5 bases). The V gene lost 2 bases and the J gene lost 2 bases, with 10 bases spanning the gap. This CDR3 contains 14 residues. Per the germline V gene, CDR1 is MNHEY and CDR2 is SVGAGI. The CDR3 sequence is CASSYIQGPYEQYF. DNA of the CDR3: TGTGCCAGCAGTTACATCCAGGGCCCCTACGAGCAGTACTTC.

This clone was seen only once. The V call is TRBV5-1, the J call TRBJ2-5; D is possibly TRBD2 (7 bases). Germline V CDR1 and CDR2: SGHRS, YFSETQ. This CDR3 comprises 15 residues. Trimming pared 3 bases from V and 5 bases from J, leaving 17 bases between. CDR3 amino acids: CASSSTGGHGETQYF. CDR3 DNA: TGCGCCAGCAGCTCTACGGGGGGCCATGGGGAGACCCAGTACTTC.

The gene calls are TRBV19 and TRBJ1-2; TRBD1 might be the D (6 bases). The CDR3 covers 20 residues. V lost 4 bases and J 6 bases, leaving 33 bases between the germline ends. Per the germline V gene, CDR1 is LNHDA and CDR2 is SQIVND (reference sequence). As DNA, the CDR3 is TGTGCCAGTAGTACGAGGGACTCTCCTCTAGTATTGGGGGGCTCTAATGGCTACACCTTC. This gives the protein CASSTRDSPLVLGGSNGYTF.

The chain carries TRBV7-2 and TRBJ1-2; 8 bases are shared with TRBD1. This CDR3 has 14 amino acids. Germline trimming cut 1 base from V and 3 bases from J; bases unmatched to any gene: 1. Germline V gives CDR1 SGHTA, CDR2 FQGNSA. The CDR3 DNA reads TGTGCCAGCAGCTTAGAGACAGGGGACTATGGCTACACCTTC. This encodes CASSLETGDYGYTF.